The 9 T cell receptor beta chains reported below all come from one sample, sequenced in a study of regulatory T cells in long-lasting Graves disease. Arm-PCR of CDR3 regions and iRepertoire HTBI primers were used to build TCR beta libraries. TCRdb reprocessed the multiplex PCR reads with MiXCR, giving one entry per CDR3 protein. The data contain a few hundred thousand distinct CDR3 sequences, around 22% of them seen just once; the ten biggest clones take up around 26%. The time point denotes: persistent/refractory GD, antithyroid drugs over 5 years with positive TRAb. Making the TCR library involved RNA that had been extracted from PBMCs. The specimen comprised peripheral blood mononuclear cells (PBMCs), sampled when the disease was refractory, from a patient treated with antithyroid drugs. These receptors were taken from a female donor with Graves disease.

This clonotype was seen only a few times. The CDR3 region has the DNA TGTGCCAGCAACCCCGGAGCGGGAGTCCCCGGGGAGCTGTTTTTT. This sequence encodes CASNPGAGVPGELFF. V and J are TRBV11-2 and TRBJ2-2; 8 bases align to TRBD2. Trimming cost V 7 bases and J 6 bases; bases outside gene matches: 10. The germline V gene encodes CDR1 SGHAT and CDR2 FQNNGV. The CDR3 is 15 amino acids.

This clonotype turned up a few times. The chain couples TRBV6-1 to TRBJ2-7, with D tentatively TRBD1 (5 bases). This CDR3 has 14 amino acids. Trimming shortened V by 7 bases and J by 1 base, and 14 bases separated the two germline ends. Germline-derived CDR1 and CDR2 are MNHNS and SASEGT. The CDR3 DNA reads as TGTGCCAGCACCGCGGACATGGCGTCCTACGAGCAGTACTTC. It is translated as CASTADMASYEQYF.

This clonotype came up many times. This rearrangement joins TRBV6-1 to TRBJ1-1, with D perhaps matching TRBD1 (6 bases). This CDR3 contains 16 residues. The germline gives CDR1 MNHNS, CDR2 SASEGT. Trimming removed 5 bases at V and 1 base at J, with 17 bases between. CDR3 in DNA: TGTGCCAGCAGTACTCAACAGGGATATGGGAACACTGAAGCTTTCTTT. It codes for CASSTQQGYGNTEAFF.

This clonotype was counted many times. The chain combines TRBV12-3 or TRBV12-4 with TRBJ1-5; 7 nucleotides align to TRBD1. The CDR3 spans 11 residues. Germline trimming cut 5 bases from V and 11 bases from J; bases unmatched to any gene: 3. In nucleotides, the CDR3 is TGTGCCAGCAGTATCGGACAGGCCCAGCATTTT. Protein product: CASSIGQAQHF.

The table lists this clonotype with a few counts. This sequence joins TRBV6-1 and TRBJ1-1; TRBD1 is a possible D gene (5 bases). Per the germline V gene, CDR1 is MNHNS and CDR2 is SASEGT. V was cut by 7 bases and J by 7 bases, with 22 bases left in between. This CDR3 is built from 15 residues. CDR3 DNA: TGTGCCAGCACTTCCACGGGGAAGGGACGCCATGAAGCTTTCTTT. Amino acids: CASTSTGKGRHEAFF.

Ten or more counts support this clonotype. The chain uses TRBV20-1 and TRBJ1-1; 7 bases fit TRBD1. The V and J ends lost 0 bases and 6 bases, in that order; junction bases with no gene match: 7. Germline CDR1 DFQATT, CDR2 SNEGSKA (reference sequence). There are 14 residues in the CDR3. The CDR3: CSARDLTGEPEAFF. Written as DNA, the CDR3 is TGCAGTGCTAGAGACCTAACAGGGGAGCCTGAAGCTTTCTTT.

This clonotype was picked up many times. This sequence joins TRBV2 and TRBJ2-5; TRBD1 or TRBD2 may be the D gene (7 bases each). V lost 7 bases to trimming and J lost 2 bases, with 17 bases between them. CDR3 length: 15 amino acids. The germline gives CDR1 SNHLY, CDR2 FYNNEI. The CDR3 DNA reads TGTGCCAGCACCTCTAGCAGGGGGGGGCAAGAGACCCAGTACTTC. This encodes CASTSSRGGQETQYF. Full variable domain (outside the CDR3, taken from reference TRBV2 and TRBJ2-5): EPEVTQTPSHQVTQMGQEVILRCVPISNHLYFYWYRQILGQKVEFLVSFYNNEISEKSEIFDDQFSVERPDGSNFTLKIRSTKLEDSAMYFCASTSSRGGQETQYFGPGTRLLVL.

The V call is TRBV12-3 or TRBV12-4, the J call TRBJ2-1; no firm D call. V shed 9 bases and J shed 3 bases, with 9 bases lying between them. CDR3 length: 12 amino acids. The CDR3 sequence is CASTDYYNEQFF. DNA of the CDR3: TGTGCCAGTACAGATTACTACAATGAGCAGTTCTTC.

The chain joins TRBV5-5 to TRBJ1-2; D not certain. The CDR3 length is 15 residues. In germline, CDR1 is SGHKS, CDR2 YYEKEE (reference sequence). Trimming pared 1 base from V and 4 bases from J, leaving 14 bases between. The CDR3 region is CASSLIQENFYGYTF. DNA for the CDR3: TGTGCCAGCAGCTTGATTCAGGAGAATTTCTATGGCTACACCTTC.